The 30 T cell receptor beta chains below all came from one sample that was sequenced in a study of CD8+CD57+ T cells in acquired aplastic anemia. The use of genomic DNA as template underpinned the TCR beta VDJ and CDR3 profiling. TCRdb re-analysed the reads in MiXCR, keeping a single row per CDR3 protein. This sample has about 180,000 distinct CDR3 sequences, with 45% to 60% found just once. For sequencing, patients were chosen who had shown expansion of CD8+CD57+ cells by flow cytometry. Sequencing was performed on sorted CD4+, CD8+, or CD8+CD57+ T cells (not recorded which) from PBMCs. The receptor set was obtained from a human donor with aplastic anemia.

This clonotype was found once. This CDR3 reads CASKNWEGGSYEQYF. For the CDR3, the DNA is TGTGCCAGCAAGAACTGGGAGGGGGGTTCCTACGAGCAGTACTTC. This chain joins TRBV19 and TRBJ2-7, with a weak D call TRBD2 (7 bases). From germline, CDR1 is LNHDA and CDR2 SQIVND (reference sequence). V was pared by 9 bases and J by 1 base, with 19 bases between. The CDR3 sequence is 15 residues long. Variable domain in full (rest from reference TRBV19 and TRBJ2-7): DGGITQSPKYLFRKEGQNVTLSCEQNLNHDAMYWYRQDPGQGLRLIYYSQIVNDFQKGDIAEGYSVSREKKESFPLTVTSAQKNPTAFYLCASKNWEGGSYEQYFGPGTRLTVT.

This clonotype was detected ten times or more. This chain connects TRBV5-6 to TRBJ1-3; D uncertain. The CDR3 covers 11 residues. V shed 4 bases and J shed 4 bases, with 3 bases lying between them. CDR1 SGHDT and CDR2 YYEEEE come from the germline V gene. In DNA form, the CDR3 reads TGTGCCAGCAGCACAGGAAACACCATATATTTT. This gives the protein CASSTGNTIYF.

In the case of this clonotype: Its ends do not fully match the called genes, so a read error is possible. The chain employs TRBV19 and TRBJ2-7, with 7 nucleotides matching TRBD2. Germline CDR1 LNHDA, CDR2 SQIVND (reference sequence). The CDR3 has 14 amino acids. Here the CDR3 DNA reads TGTGCCAGCAGTACCAGCGGGGAGACCTACGAGCAGTACTTC. Amino acid sequence: CASSTSGETYEQYF.

This clonotype came up many times. V and J are TRBV4-1 and TRBJ1-6; D call uncertain. CDR1 MGHRA and CDR2 YSYEKL come from the germline V gene. This CDR3 has 16 amino acids. With 0 bases removed from V and 7 bases from J, the gap between germline ends came to 13 bases. The CDR3 coding sequence is TGCGCCAGCAGCCAAGATTTTGGAGGGAAGAATTCACCCCTCCACTTT. This translates into CASSQDFGGKNSPLHF.

For this clonotype: The junction shows a germline mismatch at one end, possibly a read error. The J gene is TRBJ2-7, the V gene TRBV20-1, with D perhaps matching TRBD2 (5 bases). CDR3 length: 12 amino acids. CDR1 and CDR2 from the germline V gene are DFQATT and SNEGSKA (reference sequence). The CDR3 DNA reads TGCAGTGCTACCTATGTCGCCGGGGAGCAGTACTTT. Translated: CSATYVAGEQYF.

This clonotype was detected ten times or more. The chain links TRBV6-1 to TRBJ2-7; D is undetermined. Trimming removed 8 bases from V and 4 bases from J, with 18 bases in between. The germline gives CDR1 MNHNS, CDR2 SASEGT. The CDR3 extends over 14 amino acids. In nucleotides, the CDR3 is TGTGCCAGCGCTAGTCTCGGCAGACAATACGAGCAGTACTTC. Translated: CASASLGRQYEQYF.

Only a few counts were recorded for this clonotype. The CDR3 here is CASSLHRGGKYEQYF. The CDR3 DNA is TGTGCCAGCAGCCTCCACCGGGGGGGGAAGTACGAGCAGTACTTC. This chain joins TRBV14 and TRBJ2-7; 8 bases line up with TRBD2. The CDR3 runs to 15 residues. V dropped 4 bases and J dropped 4; count of bases not matched to a gene: 9. Germline values: CDR1 SGHDN, CDR2 FVKESK. The variable domain in full, completed from reference TRBV14 and TRBJ2-7, reads EAGVTQFPSHSVIEKGQTVTLRCDPISGHDNLYWYRRVMGKEIKFLLHFVKESKQDESGMPNNRFLAERTGGTYSTLKVQPAELEDSGVYFCASSLHRGGKYEQYFGPGTRLTVT.

This clonotype was found many times. The rearrangement uses TRBV20-1 and TRBJ2-1; TRBD1 matches at 9 bases. The CDR3 sequence is 16 residues long. From germline, CDR1 is DFQATT and CDR2 SNEGSKA (reference sequence). V gave up 5 bases and J gave up 10 bases; unmatched junction bases: 18. The CDR3 region is CSARRGTGSTIPEQFF. CDR3 nucleotide sequence: TGCAGTGCTCGGAGAGGGACAGGGTCAACCATCCCCGAGCAGTTCTTC.

Remarks on this clonotype: It may be a read error: a sequence one base away is much more abundant. The chain combines TRBV5-6 with TRBJ2-7; possibly TRBD2 for D (5 bases). V lost 4 bases to trimming and J lost 4 bases, with 21 bases between them. This CDR3 region has 16 residues. Germline assignment: CDR1 SGHDT and CDR2 YYEEEE. The CDR3 spells CASSPARLRSRYEQYF. Written as DNA, the CDR3 is TGTGCCAGCAGCCCGGCCAGACTAAGGTCTAGGTACGAGCAGTACTTC.

This clonotype has just a few counts. The rearrangement joins TRBV18 to TRBJ1-3; no clear D gene. V was trimmed by 0 bases and J by 2 bases, leaving 8 bases between them. The CDR3 covers 15 residues. From germline, CDR1 is KGHSH and CDR2 LQKENI. The CDR3 DNA follows: TGTGCCAGCTCACCACCGCAGGAGGCTGGAAACACCATATATTTT. Protein: CASSPPQEAGNTIYF.

This clonotype was seen repeatedly, ten times or more. The rearrangement links TRBV20-1 to TRBJ2-3, with TRBD2 identical over 13 bases. J was trimmed by 3 bases and V by 0 bases; bases with no gene match: 6. The CDR3 runs to 17 residues. Germline V gene lookup returns CDR1 DFQATT and CDR2 SNEGSKA (reference sequence). CDR3 region: CSARDPSTSGGTDTQYF. The CDR3 nucleotides read TGCAGTGCTAGAGATCCTTCGACTAGCGGGGGGACAGATACGCAGTATTTT.

Notes on this clonotype: A much larger clone is a single base away; this may be a read error. V gene TRBV6-1 combines with J gene TRBJ2-3; no firm D call. V lost 8 bases and J 3 bases, leaving 9 bases between the germline ends. Germline loops: CDR1 MNHNS, CDR2 SASEGT. The CDR3 totals 12 residues. This CDR3 is CASWRATDTQYF. DNA of the CDR3: TGTGCCAGCTGGAGAGCGACAGATACGCAGTATTTT.

With respect to this clonotype: A much larger clone lies one base from this, so it may be a read error. V is TRBV9 and J is TRBJ2-3, with 10 nucleotides matching TRBD2. Trimming removed 3 bases from V and 5 bases from J; junction bases left unmatched: 6. CDR3 length: 15 amino acids. Germline-derived CDR1 and CDR2 are SGDLS and YYNGEE. The DNA of the CDR3 is TGTGCCAGCAGCGCCCCTAGCGGGGGAAAAGATACGCAGTATTTT. Protein sequence: CASSAPSGGKDTQYF.

This clonotype was observed once. A much larger clonotype is one base distant, so this may be a read error. The chain recombines TRBV6-4 with TRBJ2-1; D might be TRBD1 (6 bases). The ends were cut back, 8 bases at V and 6 bases at J, with 20 bases in the middle. The germline V gene encodes CDR1 MRHNA and CDR2 SNTAGT. There are 15 residues in the CDR3. The CDR3 here is CASGDNTRPSNEQFF. CDR3 sequence (DNA): TGTGCCAGCGGGGACAATACTCGGCCCAGCAATGAGCAGTTCTTC.

The V and J genes are TRBV5-4 and TRBJ1-2, with a weak D call TRBD1 (6 bases). Trimming took 5 bases from V and 8 from J, leaving 16 bases between them. The CDR3 is 13 amino acids. The germline gives CDR1 SGHNT, CDR2 YYREEE (reference sequence). The CDR3 is CASRTGISQGYTF. Here the CDR3 DNA reads TGTGCCAGCAGAACAGGGATCTCACAGGGCTACACCTTC.

This clonotype was seen many times. J is TRBJ2-1 and V is TRBV6-4; possibly TRBD2 for D (5 bases). Germline lookup yields CDR1 MRHNA and CDR2 SNTAGT. The CDR3 runs 13 residues. V lost 0 bases to trimming and J lost 10 bases, with 10 bases between them. The CDR3 region is CASSDSGSGEQFF. The DNA of the CDR3 is TGTGCCAGCAGTGACTCGGGGAGCGGAGAGCAGTTCTTC.

This clonotype was detected only a few times. The CDR3 nucleotides are TGTGCCACCAGCAGAACCCCGACAGGCGATGAAAAACTGTTTTTT. Translating it yields CATSRTPTGDEKLFF. The chain carries TRBV15 and TRBJ1-4; a weak D match, TRBD1 (6 bases). V was cut by 2 bases and J by 6 bases, with 13 bases left in between. Germline V gene sequence: CDR1 LNHNV, CDR2 YYDKDF (reference sequence). The CDR3 has 15 amino acids.

This clonotype occurred many times. The V gene is TRBV5-1, the J gene TRBJ2-3; TRBD2 aligns across 8 bases. CDR1 and CDR2 from the germline V gene are SGHRS and YFSETQ. J gave up 2 bases and V 4 bases, and 15 bases lay outside the gene matches. The CDR3 covers 18 residues. For the CDR3, the DNA is TGCGCCAGCAGCGGCCGGGCAGCGGGGGATACATCCACAGATACGCAGTATTTT. Protein product: CASSGRAAGDTSTDTQYF.

J is TRBJ1-2 and V is TRBV20-1; D is unclear. The V gene's germline CDR1 is DFQATT and CDR2 SNEGSKA (reference sequence). CDR3 size: 12 residues. V gave up 1 base and J gave up 6 bases, with 9 bases separating them. This chain's CDR3 is CSARAVGDGYTF. CDR3 sequence (DNA): TGCAGTGCTAGAGCGGTCGGGGATGGCTACACCTTC.

Note on this clonotype: A much bigger clone sits one base away, suggesting this may be a read error. The rearrangement joins TRBV5-1 to TRBJ1-1; D gene unclear. The CDR3 totals 15 residues. V shed 3 bases and J shed 3 bases, with 15 bases lying between them. From germline, CDR1 is SGHRS and CDR2 YFSETQ. CDR3 DNA: TGCGCCAGCAGCTCTGGCGTGGCAGAGGACACTGAAGCTTTCTTT. Protein product: CASSSGVAEDTEAFF.

V is TRBV25-1 and J is TRBJ1-5, with D perhaps TRBD1 (5 bases). Germline lookup yields CDR1 MGHDK and CDR2 SYGVNS. The CDR3 spans 16 residues. The V end was cut by 2 bases, the J end by 3 bases, with 14 bases between. The CDR3, as DNA: TGTGCCAGCAGTGAAGGCGGGGCAGGGATCAATCAGCCCCAGCATTTT. Protein product: CASSEGGAGINQPQHF. The full variable domain, its missing parts supplied by reference TRBV25-1 and TRBJ1-5, is EADIYQTPRYLVIGTGKKITLECSQTMGHDKMYWYQQDPGMELHLIHYSYGVNSTEKGDLSSESTVSRIRTEHFPLTLESARPSHTSQYLCASSEGGAGINQPQHFGDGTRLSIL.

The V and J genes are TRBV3-1 and TRBJ2-3; 8 bases line up with TRBD1. Germline CDR1 LGHDT, CDR2 YNNKEL (reference sequence). This CDR3 comprises 14 residues. The J segment lost 6 bases and the V segment lost 7 bases, leaving 9 bases of the junction unmatched. CDR3 loop: CASKGQGVADTQYF. The CDR3 nucleotides are TGTGCCAGCAAAGGACAGGGTGTAGCGGATACGCAGTATTTT.

This clonotype was seen a few times. The CDR3 loop reads CASRELTGGNQPQHF. CDR3 in DNA: TGTGCCAGCAGGGAGTTGACAGGTGGCAATCAGCCCCAGCATTTT. This chain links TRBV2 with TRBJ1-5; D may be TRBD1 (6 bases). Looked up from germline, CDR1 is SNHLY and CDR2 is FYNNEI. The CDR3 is made up of 15 amino acids. V was clipped by 6 bases and J by 2 bases, with 14 bases between them.

The gene calls are TRBV5-1 and TRBJ2-7; D ambiguous. CDR1 is SGHRS, CDR2 YFSETQ, per germline. Trimming took 4 bases from V and 0 from J, leaving 11 bases between them. The CDR3 runs 14 residues. CDR3 sequence: CASSGSVSSYEQYF. Written as DNA, the CDR3 is TGCGCCAGCAGCGGAAGCGTCAGCTCCTACGAGCAGTACTTC.

This clonotype has a single count. The J gene is TRBJ2-3, the V gene TRBV6-4; 9 nucleotides match TRBD2. The germline gives CDR1 MRHNA, CDR2 SNTAGT. V lost 0 bases and J lost 1; bases outside the gene matches: 2. The CDR3 has 16 amino acids. The CDR3 loop is CASSDSASGGTDTQYF. As DNA, the CDR3 is TGTGCCAGCAGTGACTCGGCTAGCGGGGGCACAGATACGCAGTATTTT.

There are a few counts of this clonotype. The chain joins TRBV4-1 to TRBJ2-1, with TRBD2 matching over 11 bases. This CDR3 is built from 19 residues. The V segment lost 0 bases and the J segment 3 bases; nucleotides outside the gene matches: 10. Germline CDR1 MGHRA, CDR2 YSYEKL. The CDR3 region has the DNA TGCGCCAGCAGCCAAGATCGGGGTAGCGGGGGGGCTCTCTACAATGAGCAGTTCTTC. Protein: CASSQDRGSGGALYNEQFF.

V usage is TRBV18 and J usage is TRBJ2-7; TRBD1 agrees at 10 bases. The CDR3 consists of 16 residues. The V and J ends lost 2 bases and 2 bases, in that order; junction bases with no gene match: 6. In germline, CDR1 is KGHSH, CDR2 LQKENI. In nucleotides, the CDR3 is TGTGCCAGCTCACCAGTTGGACAGGGGGTCACCTACGAGCAGTACTTC. As protein: CASSPVGQGVTYEQYF.

This chain links TRBV25-1 with TRBJ2-7; D is unclear. This CDR3 is 14 amino acids long. V lost 4 bases, J lost 1 base, and 11 bases lay in between. The germline V gene has CDR1 MGHDK and CDR2 SYGVNS. Written as DNA, the CDR3 is TGTGCCAGCAGTGGATCAAGGAGTTCCTACGAGCAGTACTTC. This gives the protein CASSGSRSSYEQYF.

This clonotype has ten or more counts. The gene calls are TRBV2 and TRBJ1-4, with TRBD1 matching 10 bases. Germline-derived CDR1 and CDR2 are SNHLY and FYNNEI. The CDR3 has 15 residues. Trimming at V came to 6 bases and at J to 5 bases, leaving 6 bases not matched to a gene. The CDR3 reads CASSGQGGENEKLFF. In DNA form, the CDR3 reads TGTGCCAGCAGCGGACAGGGGGGTGAAAATGAAAAACTGTTTTTT.

This clonotype has just one count. CDR3 region: CASNRLAGTDTQYF. The CDR3 DNA reads TGTGCCAGCAACCGACTAGCGGGGACAGATACGCAGTATTTT. This chain links TRBV2 with TRBJ2-3, with 11 bases lining up with TRBD2. The ends lost 7 bases at V and 3 bases at J; junction bases unmatched: 3. Germline lookup yields CDR1 SNHLY and CDR2 FYNNEI. CDR3 length: 14 amino acids.